Each of the 20 T cell receptor beta chains below was sequenced from the same sample in a study of cytomegalovirus exposure and HLA in healthy donors. The PCR contained 60 Vbeta and 13 Jbeta primers. The data were produced by immunoSEQ multiplex PCR, yet TCRdb's version contains in-frame clones alone and is incomplete. The sample shows about 150,000 clones, roughly 77% of them seen only once. Material: PBMCs. These receptors were obtained from a young man in good health and CMV-seropositive.

The chain employs TRBV7-9 and TRBJ2-1, with D possibly matching TRBD2 (5 bases). V lost 1 base, J lost 14 bases, and 18 bases lay in between. From germline, CDR1 is SEHNR and CDR2 FQNEAQ (reference sequence). This CDR3 comprises 14 residues. CDR3 protein: CASSLDGYAVREFF. The CDR3, as DNA: TGTGCCAGCAGCTTAGACGGGTACGCGGTGAGGGAGTTCTTC.

This clone was seen only a few times. This chain connects TRBV19 to TRBJ2-7; D might be TRBD1 (5 bases). V gave up 5 bases and J gave up 6 bases, with 17 bases separating them. CDR3 size: 14 residues. Germline assignment: CDR1 LNHDA and CDR2 SQIVND (reference sequence). The CDR3 DNA sequence: TGTGCCAGTAGTCCATCTAGGGCAGGGTTCGAGCAGTACTTC. Protein sequence: CASSPSRAGFEQYF.

This clone has only a few counts. Other DNA sequences within the sample encode an identical CDR3. The gene calls are TRBV6-5 and TRBJ1-3; D might be TRBD1 (6 bases). The CDR3 spans 13 residues. Deletions cut 6 bases from V and 0 bases from J, with 6 bases between. The germline V gene has CDR1 MNHEY and CDR2 SVGAGI. In nucleotides, the CDR3 is TGTGCCAGCAGGACAGGCTCTGGAAACACCATATATTTT. This gives the protein CASRTGSGNTIYF.

This chain connects TRBV6-1 to TRBJ1-5; D is unresolved. The CDR3 totals 13 residues. The germline V gene has CDR1 MNHNS and CDR2 SASEGT. V was shortened by 5 bases and J by 7 bases, with 12 bases between the two germline ends. Written as DNA, the CDR3 is TGTGCCAGCAGTCAGAAATCCCCCCAGCCCCAGCATTTT. Amino acid sequence: CASSQKSPQPQHF.

V is TRBV19 and J is TRBJ2-1; 8 nucleotides agree with TRBD2. In germline, CDR1 is LNHDA, CDR2 SQIVND (reference sequence). Trimming took 6 bases from V and 0 from J; bases not matched to a gene: 10. The CDR3 is 17 residues long. The CDR3 nucleotides read TGTGCCAGTAGCCTCGGGAGGGGCCTGAGCTCCTACAATGAGCAGTTCTTC. This encodes CASSLGRGLSSYNEQFF.

The V and J genes are TRBV6-5 and TRBJ1-3, with unresolved D. This CDR3 region has 15 residues. Germline CDR1 reads MNHEY; CDR2 reads SVGAGI. Trimming stripped 2 bases from V and 4 bases from J, with 12 bases between. DNA for the CDR3: TGTGCCAGCAGTTACGGAGATTCCTCCGGAAACACCATATATTTT. Its protein product is CASSYGDSSGNTIYF.

The V and J genes are TRBV7-2 and TRBJ2-5; 10 nucleotides agree with TRBD2. The junction had 9 bases not matched to a gene; V was cut back by 3 bases and J by 2 bases. The length of the CDR3 is 17 residues. From germline, CDR1 is SGHTA and CDR2 FQGNSA. CDR3 DNA sequence: TGTGCCAGCAGCTTGGTCCTCAGCGGGGGGGATCAAGAGACCCAGTACTTC. Translating gives CASSLVLSGGDQETQYF.

The CDR3 here is CASRSRDTDWDPDQPQHF. The CDR3 coding sequence is TGTGCAAGTCGCTCCCGGGACACCGACTGGGACCCGGATCAGCCCCAGCATTTT. V usage is TRBV12-2 and J usage is TRBJ1-5; the DNA was not compared with TRBD1, the D call given in the table. TRBV12-2 is a recognized pseudogene. The CDR3 loop spans 18 amino acids.

This clone showed up just once. The chain carries TRBV4-1 and TRBJ1-2; 7 nucleotides line up with TRBD1. Germline values: CDR1 MGHRA, CDR2 YSYEKL. Trimming removed 4 bases from V and 6 bases from J; junction bases left unmatched: 5. The CDR3 contains 13 residues. The CDR3 sequence is CASSPGTDDGYTF. In nucleotides, the CDR3 is TGCGCCAGCAGCCCGGGGACAGACGATGGCTACACCTTC.

This clone appeared a few times. The rearrangement joins TRBV19 to TRBJ1-2; perhaps TRBD1 as D (5 bases). The V and J ends lost 7 bases and 3 bases respectively, with 15 bases between them. Germline assignment: CDR1 LNHDA and CDR2 SQIVND (reference sequence). This CDR3 spans 14 amino acids. CDR3 bases: TGTGCCAGTACCCCGGACAAGTTTTACTATGGCTACACCTTC. As protein: CASTPDKFYYGYTF.

The genes are TRBV5-6 and TRBJ1-3; tentative D call: TRBD1 (5 bases). Germline CDR1 is SGHDT and CDR2 is YYEEEE. The CDR3 consists of 17 residues. V was cut by 2 bases and J by 0 bases, with 15 bases left in between. CDR3 DNA: TGTGCCAGCAGCTTTAGGGGCACAGTCCTCTCTGGAAACACCATATATTTT. Amino acids: CASSFRGTVLSGNTIYF.

The chain recombines TRBV13 with TRBJ2-7; TRBD2 matches at 12 bases. The ends lost 3 bases at V and 3 bases at J; junction bases unmatched: 3. CDR3 length: 15 amino acids. From germline, CDR1 is PRHDT and CDR2 FYEKMQ (reference sequence). The CDR3 DNA reads TGTGCCAGCAGCTTGTTGACTAGCGGGAGCTACGAGCAGTACTTC. This gives the protein CASSLLTSGSYEQYF. Looking up the rest from reference TRBV13 and TRBJ2-7 gives the full variable domain: AAGVIQSPRHLIKEKRETATLKCYPIPRHDTVYWYQQGPGQDPQFLISFYEKMQSDKGSIPDRFSAQQFSDYHSELNMSSLELGDSALYFCASSLLTSGSYEQYFGPGTRLTVT.

The genes are TRBV25-1 and TRBJ2-5; the D gene is possibly TRBD1 (5 bases). The end of the DNA is better explained by TRBJ2-7, so the J call may be wrong. Germline CDR1 reads MGHDK; CDR2 reads SYGVNS. This CDR3 has 15 residues. The CDR3 DNA is TGTGCCAGCAGTGAATACAAGGGGAACACCTACGAGCAGTACTTC. Amino acids: CASSEYKGNTYEQYF.

The chain recombines TRBV27 with TRBJ2-5; 9 nucleotides agree with TRBD1. Per the germline V gene, CDR1 is MNHEY and CDR2 is SMNVEV (reference sequence). V lost 4 bases to trimming and J lost 1 base; unmatched junction nucleotides: 7. The CDR3 loop spans 16 amino acids. CDR3 sequence: CASSYFPGQGQETQYF. CDR3 nucleotide sequence: TGTGCCAGCAGTTACTTCCCGGGACAGGGCCAAGAGACCCAGTACTTC.

This chain uses TRBV5-6 with TRBJ1-1; D may be TRBD1 (6 bases). Trimming took off 0 bases at V and 2 bases at J, with 11 bases between the two ends. The CDR3 totals 15 residues. Germline V CDR1 and CDR2: SGHDT, YYEEEE. The CDR3 DNA sequence: TGTGCCAGCAGCTTGGCGGGAGGGGGTAACACTGAAGCTTTCTTT. Translating gives CASSLAGGGNTEAFF.

This clone turned up a few times. The chain links TRBV6-5 to TRBJ1-5; TRBD1 is a possible D gene (5 bases). This CDR3 comprises 13 residues. Trimming removed 5 bases at V and 6 bases at J, with 11 bases between. The germline gives CDR1 MNHEY, CDR2 SVGAGI. CDR3 amino acids: CASSESGVQPQHF. Written as DNA, the CDR3 is TGTGCCAGCAGTGAATCGGGGGTTCAGCCCCAGCATTTT.

The chain is built from TRBV5-1 and TRBJ2-3; 8 bases align to TRBD2. The CDR3 runs to 15 residues. Unmatched junction bases numbered 4, after V lost 4 bases and J lost 0 bases. Germline loops: CDR1 SGHRS, CDR2 YFSETQ. The CDR3 is CASSATSGSTDTQYF. The CDR3 DNA reads TGCGCCAGCAGCGCCACTAGCGGTAGCACAGATACGCAGTATTTT.

The genes are TRBV6-1 and TRBJ2-2, with a weak D call TRBD2 (5 bases). V was cut by 5 bases and J by 7 bases, with 17 bases left in between. The CDR3 has 15 residues. Germline V gene lookup returns CDR1 MNHNS and CDR2 SASEGT. CDR3 in DNA: TGTGCCAGCAGTTTGGACTCCGGGTCTATCGGGGAGCTGTTTTTT. The encoded protein is CASSLDSGSIGELFF.

This clone was seen a handful of times. CDR3 DNA: TGTGCCAGCAGCCCAAAGCCCGGGACACCTTCCTACAATGAGCAGTTCTTC. Translation: CASSPKPGTPSYNEQFF. The rearrangement uses TRBV27 and TRBJ2-1; the D gene is possibly TRBD1 (6 bases). This CDR3 is built from 17 residues. The germline V gene has CDR1 MNHEY and CDR2 SMNVEV (reference sequence). V was shortened by 6 bases and J by 1 base, with 19 bases between the two germline ends.

This clone was seen only once. This chain uses TRBV19 with TRBJ1-1; D ambiguous. The germline V gene has CDR1 LNHDA and CDR2 SQIVND (reference sequence). The CDR3 consists of 15 residues. Trimming removed 7 bases at V and 0 bases at J, with 15 bases between. The CDR3 loop is CASKEGTLVNTEAFF. The CDR3 DNA sequence: TGTGCCAGTAAAGAGGGCACCCTAGTGAACACTGAAGCTTTCTTT.